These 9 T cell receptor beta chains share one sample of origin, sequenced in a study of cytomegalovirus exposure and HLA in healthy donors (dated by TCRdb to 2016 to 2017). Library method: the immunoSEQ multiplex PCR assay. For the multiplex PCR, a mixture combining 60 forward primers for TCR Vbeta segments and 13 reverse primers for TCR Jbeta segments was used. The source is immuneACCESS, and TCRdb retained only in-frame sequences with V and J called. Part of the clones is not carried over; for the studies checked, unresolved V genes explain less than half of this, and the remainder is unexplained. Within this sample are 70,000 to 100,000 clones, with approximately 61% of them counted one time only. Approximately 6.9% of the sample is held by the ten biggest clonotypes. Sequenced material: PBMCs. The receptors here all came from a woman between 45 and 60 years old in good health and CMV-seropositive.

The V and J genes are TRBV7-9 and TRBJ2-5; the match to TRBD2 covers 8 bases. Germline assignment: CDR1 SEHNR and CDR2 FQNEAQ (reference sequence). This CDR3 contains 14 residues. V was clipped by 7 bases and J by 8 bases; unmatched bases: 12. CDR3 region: CASKGPGTSLTQYF. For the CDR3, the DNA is TGTGCCAGCAAAGGTCCTGGGACTAGTTTAACCCAGTACTTC.

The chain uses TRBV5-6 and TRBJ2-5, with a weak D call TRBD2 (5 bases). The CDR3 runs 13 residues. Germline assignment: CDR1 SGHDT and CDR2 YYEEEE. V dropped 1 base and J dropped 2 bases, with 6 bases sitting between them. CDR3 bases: TGTGCCAGCAGCTTGCGGGGACAAGAGACCCAGTACTTC. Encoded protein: CASSLRGQETQYF.

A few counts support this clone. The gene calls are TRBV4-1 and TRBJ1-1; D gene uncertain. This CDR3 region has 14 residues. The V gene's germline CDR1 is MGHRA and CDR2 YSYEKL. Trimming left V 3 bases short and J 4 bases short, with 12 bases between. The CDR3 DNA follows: TGCGCCAGCAGCCACAGATTGGGCCCCACTGAAGCTTTCTTT. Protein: CASSHRLGPTEAFF.

The CDR3 bases are TGCAGCGTTGAAGGTGATAGGGGCCAGCCCCAGCATTTT. Translating it yields CSVEGDRGQPQHF. The gene calls are TRBV29-1 and TRBJ1-5; possibly TRBD1 for D (5 bases). Trimming removed 1 base from V and 7 bases from J, with 11 bases in between. The length of the CDR3 is 13 residues. Per the germline V gene, CDR1 is SQVTM and CDR2 is ANQGSEA.

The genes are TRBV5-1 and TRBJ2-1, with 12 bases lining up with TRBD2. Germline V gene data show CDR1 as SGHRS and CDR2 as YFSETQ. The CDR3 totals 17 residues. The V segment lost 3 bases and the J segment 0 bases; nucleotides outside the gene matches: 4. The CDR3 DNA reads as TGCGCCAGCAGCTCCAGACTAGCGGGGGACTCCTACAATGAGCAGTTCTTC. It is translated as CASSSRLAGDSYNEQFF. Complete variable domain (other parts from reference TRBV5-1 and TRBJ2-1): KAGVTQTPRYLIKTRGQQVTLSCSPISGHRSVSWYQQTPGQGLQFLFEYFSETQRNKGNFPGRFSGRQFSNSRSEMNVSTLELGDSALYLCASSSRLAGDSYNEQFFGPGTRLTVL.

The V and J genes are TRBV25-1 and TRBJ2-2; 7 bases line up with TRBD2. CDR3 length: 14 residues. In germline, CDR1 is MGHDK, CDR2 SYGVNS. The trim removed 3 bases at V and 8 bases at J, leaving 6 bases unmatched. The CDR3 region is CASSDLAAGGELFF. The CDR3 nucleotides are TGTGCCAGCAGTGATCTAGCGGCGGGTGGGGAGCTGTTTTTT.

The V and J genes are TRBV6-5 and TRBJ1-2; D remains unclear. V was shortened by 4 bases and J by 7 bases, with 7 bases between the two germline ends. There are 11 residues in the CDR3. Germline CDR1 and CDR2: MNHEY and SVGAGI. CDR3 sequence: CASSSEGGYTF. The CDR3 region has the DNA TGTGCCAGCAGTTCCGAGGGTGGCTACACCTTC.

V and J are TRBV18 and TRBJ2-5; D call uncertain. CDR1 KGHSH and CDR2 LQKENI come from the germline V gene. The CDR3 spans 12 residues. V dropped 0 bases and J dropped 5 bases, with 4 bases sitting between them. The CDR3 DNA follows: TGTGCCAGCTCACCACCGTCGGAGACCCAGTACTTC. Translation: CASSPPSETQYF.

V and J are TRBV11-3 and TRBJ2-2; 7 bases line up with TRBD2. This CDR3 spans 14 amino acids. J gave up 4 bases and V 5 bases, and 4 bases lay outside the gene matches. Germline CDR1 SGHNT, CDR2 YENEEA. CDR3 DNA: TGTGCCAGCAGCCTCCCGGGAGGCACCGGGGAGCTGTTTTTT. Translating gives CASSLPGGTGELFF.